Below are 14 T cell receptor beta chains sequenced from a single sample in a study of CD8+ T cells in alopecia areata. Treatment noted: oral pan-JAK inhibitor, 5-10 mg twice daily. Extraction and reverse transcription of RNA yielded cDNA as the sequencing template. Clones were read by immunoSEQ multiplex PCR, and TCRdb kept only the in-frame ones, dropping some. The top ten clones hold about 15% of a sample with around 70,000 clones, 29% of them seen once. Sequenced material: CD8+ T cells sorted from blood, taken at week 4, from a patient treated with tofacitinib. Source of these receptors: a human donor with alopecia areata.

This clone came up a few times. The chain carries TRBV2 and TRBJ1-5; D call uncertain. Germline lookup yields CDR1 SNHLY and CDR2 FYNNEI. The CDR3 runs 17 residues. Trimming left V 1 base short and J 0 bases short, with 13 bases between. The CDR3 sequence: CASSEGLTSFSNQPQHF. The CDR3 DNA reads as TGTGCCAGCAGTGAAGGACTGACATCATTTAGCAATCAGCCCCAGCATTTT.

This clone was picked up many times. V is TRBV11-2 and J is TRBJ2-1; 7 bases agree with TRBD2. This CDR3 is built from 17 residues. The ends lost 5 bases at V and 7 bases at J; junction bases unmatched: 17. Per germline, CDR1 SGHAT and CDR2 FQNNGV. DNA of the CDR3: TGTGCCAGCAGCATTTATCCTCAGCGGGACGAGAGAAATGAGCAGTTCTTC. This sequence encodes CASSIYPQRDERNEQFF.

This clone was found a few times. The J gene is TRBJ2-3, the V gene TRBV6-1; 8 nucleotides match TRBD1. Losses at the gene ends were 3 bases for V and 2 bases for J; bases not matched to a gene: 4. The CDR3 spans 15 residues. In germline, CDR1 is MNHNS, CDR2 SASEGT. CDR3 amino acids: CASSENRGFTDTQYF. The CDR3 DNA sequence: TGTGCCAGCAGTGAGAACAGGGGGTTCACAGATACGCAGTATTTT.

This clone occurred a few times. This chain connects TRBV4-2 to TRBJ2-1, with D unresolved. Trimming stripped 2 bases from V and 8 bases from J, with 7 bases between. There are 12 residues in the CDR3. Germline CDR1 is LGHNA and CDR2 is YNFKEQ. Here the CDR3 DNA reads TGTGCCAGCAGCCAAATAGCCGATGAGCAGTTCTTC. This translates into CASSQIADEQFF.

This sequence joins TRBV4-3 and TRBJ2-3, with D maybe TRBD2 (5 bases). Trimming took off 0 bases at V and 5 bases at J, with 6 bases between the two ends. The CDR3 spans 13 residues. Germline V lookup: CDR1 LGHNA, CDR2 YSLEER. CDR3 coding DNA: TGCGCCAGCAGCCAAGACGGAGGAGATACGCAGTATTTT. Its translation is CASSQDGGDTQYF.

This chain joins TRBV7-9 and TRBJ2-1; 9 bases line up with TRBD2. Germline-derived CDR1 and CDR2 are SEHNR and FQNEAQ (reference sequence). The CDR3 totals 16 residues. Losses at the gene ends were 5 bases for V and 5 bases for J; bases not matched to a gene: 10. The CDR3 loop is CASSPRASGTNNEQFF. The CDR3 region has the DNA TGTGCCAGCAGCCCCCGGGCTAGCGGGACAAACAATGAGCAGTTCTTC. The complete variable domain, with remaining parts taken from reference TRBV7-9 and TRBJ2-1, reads DTGVSQNPRHKITKRGQNVTFRCDPISEHNRLYWYRQTLGQGPEFLTYFQNEAQLEKSRLLSDRFSAERPKGSFSTLEIQRTEQGDSAMYLCASSPRASGTNNEQFFGPGTRLTVL.

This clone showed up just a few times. This CDR3 reads CASNSGGTSTDTQYF. CDR3 nucleotide sequence: TGTGCCAGCAACTCCGGGGGGACTAGCACAGATACGCAGTATTTT. The chain has TRBV9 and TRBJ2-3; 7 bases line up with TRBD2. The trim removed 6 bases at V and 0 bases at J, leaving 7 bases unmatched. Germline V gene lookup returns CDR1 SGDLS and CDR2 YYNGEE. The CDR3 has 15 amino acids.

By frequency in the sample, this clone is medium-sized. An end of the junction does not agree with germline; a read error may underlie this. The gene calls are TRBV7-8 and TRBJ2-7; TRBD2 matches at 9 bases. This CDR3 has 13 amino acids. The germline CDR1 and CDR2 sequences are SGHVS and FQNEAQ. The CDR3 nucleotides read TGTGCCAGCAGCCTAGCGGGGTCCTACGAGCAGTACTTC. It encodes CASSLAGSYEQYF.

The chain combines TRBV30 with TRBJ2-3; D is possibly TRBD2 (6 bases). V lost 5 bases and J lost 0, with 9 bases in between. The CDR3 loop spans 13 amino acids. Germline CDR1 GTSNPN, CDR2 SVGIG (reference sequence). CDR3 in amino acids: CAWLAASTDTQYF. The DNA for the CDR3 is TGTGCCTGGTTAGCGGCTAGCACAGATACGCAGTATTTT.

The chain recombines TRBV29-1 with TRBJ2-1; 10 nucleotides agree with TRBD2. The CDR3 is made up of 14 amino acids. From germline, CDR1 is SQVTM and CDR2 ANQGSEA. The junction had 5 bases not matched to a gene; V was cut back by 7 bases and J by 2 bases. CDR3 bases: TGCAGCGGCTGGGGACTAGCGACCTACAATGAGCAGTTCTTC. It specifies CSGWGLATYNEQFF.

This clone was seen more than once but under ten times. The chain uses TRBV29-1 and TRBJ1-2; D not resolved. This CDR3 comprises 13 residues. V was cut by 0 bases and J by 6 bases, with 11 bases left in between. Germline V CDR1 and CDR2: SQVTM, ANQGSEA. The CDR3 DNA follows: TGCAGCGTTGAAGATACCCCAGGACATGGCTACACCTTC. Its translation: CSVEDTPGHGYTF.

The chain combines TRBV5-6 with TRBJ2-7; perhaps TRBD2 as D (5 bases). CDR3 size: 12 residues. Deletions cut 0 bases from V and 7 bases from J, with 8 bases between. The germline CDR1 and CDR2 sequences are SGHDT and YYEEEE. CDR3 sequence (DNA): TGTGCCAGCAGCTTGGGAGCGGTAGAGCAGTACTTC. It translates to CASSLGAVEQYF.

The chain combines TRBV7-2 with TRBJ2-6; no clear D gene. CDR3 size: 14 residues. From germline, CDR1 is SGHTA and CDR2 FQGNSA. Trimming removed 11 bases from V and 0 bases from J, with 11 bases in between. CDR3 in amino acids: CARSRSSGANVLTF. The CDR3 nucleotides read TGTGCCCGGTCCCGGAGCTCTGGGGCCAACGTCCTGACTTTC.

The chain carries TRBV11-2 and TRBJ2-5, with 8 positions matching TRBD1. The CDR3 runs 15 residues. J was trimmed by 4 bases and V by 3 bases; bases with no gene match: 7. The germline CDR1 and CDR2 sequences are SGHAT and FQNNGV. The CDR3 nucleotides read TGTGCCAGCAGCTTCTGGCAGGGGGCTGGAGAGACCCAGTACTTC. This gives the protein CASSFWQGAGETQYF.